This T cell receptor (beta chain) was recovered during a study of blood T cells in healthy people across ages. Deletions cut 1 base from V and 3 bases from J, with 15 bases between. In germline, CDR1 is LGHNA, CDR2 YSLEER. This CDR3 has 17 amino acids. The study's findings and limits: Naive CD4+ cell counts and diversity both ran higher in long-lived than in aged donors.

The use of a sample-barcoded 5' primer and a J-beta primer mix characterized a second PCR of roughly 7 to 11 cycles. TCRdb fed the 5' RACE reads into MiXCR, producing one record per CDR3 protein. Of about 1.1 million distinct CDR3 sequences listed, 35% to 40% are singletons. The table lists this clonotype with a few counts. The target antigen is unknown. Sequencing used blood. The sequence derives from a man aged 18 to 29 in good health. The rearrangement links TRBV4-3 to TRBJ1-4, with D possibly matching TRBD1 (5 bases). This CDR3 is CASSQAPGREANEKLFF. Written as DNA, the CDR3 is TGCGCCAGCAGCCAAGCCCCGGGCAGGGAGGCTAATGAAAAACTGTTTTTT.